These 18 T cell receptor beta chains were all obtained from the same sample, sequenced in a study of blood T cell repertoires in COVID-19. Only in-frame clones appear in the TCRdb table, and some are missing; sequencing was by immunoSEQ multiplex PCR. The sample records 120,000 to 150,000 clones, 84% being singletons. Sequenced material: peripheral blood. These receptors came from a man aged 25-45 years with COVID-19, enrolled during active disease.

This sequence joins TRBV3-1 (or the pseudogene TRBV3-2) and TRBJ2-6; the D is unclear. The CDR3 length is 15 residues. The V gene's germline CDR1 is LGHDT and CDR2 YNNKEL (reference sequence). The germline V and J ends were trimmed by 5 bases and 0 bases, with 8 bases remaining between them. This CDR3 reads CASSTHSSGANVLTF. The CDR3 nucleotides are TGTGCCAGCAGCACACACAGCTCTGGGGCCAACGTCCTGACTTTC.

This chain links TRBV5-6 with TRBJ2-7; perhaps TRBD1 as D (5 bases). CDR1 and CDR2 (germline): SGHDT, YYEEEE. This CDR3 is 15 amino acids long. The V gene lost 4 bases and the J gene lost 2 bases, with 16 bases spanning the gap. CDR3 protein: CASSPNSAGTYEQYF. CDR3 coding DNA: TGTGCCAGCAGCCCAAACTCGGCAGGGACCTACGAGCAGTACTTC.

The sample holds one count of this clone. The rearrangement uses TRBV6-6 and TRBJ2-2, with 13 bases matching TRBD2. Germline assignment: CDR1 MNHNY and CDR2 SVGAGI (reference sequence). This CDR3 spans 15 amino acids. Losses at the gene ends were 6 bases for V and 5 bases for J; bases not matched to a gene: 3. CDR3 sequence reads: CASRRLAGGTGELFF. The CDR3 DNA sequence: TGTGCCAGCAGAAGACTAGCGGGAGGAACCGGGGAGCTGTTTTTT.

V gene TRBV5-4 combines with J gene TRBJ1-2; D call uncertain. Deletions cut 0 bases from V and 6 bases from J, with 9 bases between. From germline, CDR1 is SGHNT and CDR2 YYREEE (reference sequence). The CDR3 runs to 13 residues. The CDR3: CASSLVEVDGYTF. CDR3 DNA: TGTGCCAGCAGCTTGGTCGAGGTTGATGGCTACACCTTC. The complete variable domain, with remaining parts taken from reference TRBV5-4 and TRBJ1-2, reads ETGVTQSPTHLIKTRGQQVTLRCSSQSGHNTVSWYQQALGQGPQFIFQYYREEENGRGNFPPRFSGLQFPNYSSELNVNALELDDSALYLCASSLVEVDGYTFGSGTRLTVV.

The chain links TRBV5-6 to TRBJ2-7; TRBD2 might be the D (6 bases). The length of the CDR3 is 15 residues. Trimming took off 4 bases at V and 2 bases at J, with 16 bases between the two ends. The germline V gene encodes CDR1 SGHDT and CDR2 YYEEEE. The CDR3 sequence is CASSNGLTNTYEQYF. The CDR3 nucleotides are TGTGCCAGCAGCAATGGACTAACAAACACCTACGAGCAGTACTTC.

The chain is built from TRBV28 and TRBJ1-1; weak D call: TRBD1 (6 bases). The CDR3 spans 12 residues. V lost 8 bases and J lost 10, with 17 bases in between. Germline CDR1 and CDR2: MDHEN and SYDVKM. CDR3 in amino acids: CASSLGALRAFF. CDR3 nucleotides: TGTGCCAGCTCCTTGGGGGCGCTTAGAGCTTTCTTT.

This chain joins TRBV11-2 and TRBJ1-2; 7 bases fit TRBD1. The CDR3 is made up of 15 amino acids. Germline CDR1 reads SGHAT; CDR2 reads FQNNGV. After removal of 6 bases from V and 2 bases from J, the junction contained 9 bases not matched to a gene. The CDR3 protein is CASRATGSANYGYTF. CDR3 sequence (DNA): TGTGCCAGCAGGGCGACAGGGAGTGCAAACTATGGCTACACCTTC.

The chain couples TRBV6-5 to TRBJ2-7; D is unresolved. The CDR3 contains 14 residues. CDR1 MNHEY and CDR2 SVGAGI come from the germline V gene. V gave up 7 bases and J gave up 0 bases, with 13 bases separating them. Here the CDR3 DNA reads TGTGCCAGCAACCCCACCCACAGCTCCTACGAGCAGTACTTC. Protein sequence: CASNPTHSSYEQYF.

This clone was seen only a few times. The chain combines TRBV5-4 with TRBJ1-4; no clear D gene. The CDR3 is 14 amino acids. V lost 4 bases and J 2 bases, leaving 9 bases between the germline ends. Per germline, CDR1 SGHNT and CDR2 YYREEE (reference sequence). CDR3 sequence: CASSISGTNEKLFF. The CDR3 region has the DNA TGTGCCAGCAGCATCTCGGGGACTAATGAAAAACTGTTTTTT.

The V call is TRBV28, the J call TRBJ2-1; 7 bases are shared with TRBD1. Germline V gives CDR1 MDHEN, CDR2 SYDVKM. The CDR3 runs to 16 residues. V was clipped by 6 bases and J by 5 bases; unmatched bases: 13. As DNA, the CDR3 is TGTGCCAGCAGCCCGAATTACAGGGGTAGTGACAATGAGCAGTTCTTC. Translation: CASSPNYRGSDNEQFF. Using reference TRBV28 and TRBJ2-1 for the parts outside the CDR3, the full variable domain is DVKVTQSSRYLVKRTGEKVFLECVQDMDHENMFWYRQDPGLGLRLIYFSYDVKMKEKGDIPEGYSVSREKKERFSLILESASTNQTSMYLCASSPNYRGSDNEQFFGPGTRLTVL.

The chain has TRBV5-1 and TRBJ2-7; no clear D gene. CDR3 length: 12 residues. Germline assignment: CDR1 SGHRS and CDR2 YFSETQ. V was clipped by 1 base and J by 5 bases, with 7 bases between them. Here the CDR3 DNA reads TGCGCCAGCAGCTTGAGCGTGCACGAGCAGTACTTC. It yields the protein CASSLSVHEQYF.

This chain joins TRBV27 and TRBJ1-5, with TRBD1 identical over 7 bases. CDR1 is MNHEY and CDR2 is SMNVEV in the germline V gene (reference sequence). J gave up 4 bases and V 5 bases, and 5 bases lay outside the gene matches. The CDR3 loop spans 14 amino acids. The CDR3 coding sequence is TGTGCCAGCAGTCCACTGACAGGGAATCAGCCCCAGCATTTT. It encodes CASSPLTGNQPQHF.

V is TRBV6-5 and J is TRBJ2-7, with TRBD1 as a possible D gene (5 bases). V was clipped by 2 bases and J by 5 bases, with 19 bases between them. Germline CDR1 reads MNHEY; CDR2 reads SVGAGI. This CDR3 is 16 amino acids long. The CDR3 here is CASSYLRQGNSHEQYF. The DNA for the CDR3 is TGTGCCAGCAGTTACCTGCGGCAGGGAAATTCCCACGAGCAGTACTTC.

The chain recombines TRBV3-1 (or the pseudogene TRBV3-2) with TRBJ2-5; D perhaps matches TRBD1 (6 bases). Germline V CDR1 and CDR2: LGHDT, YNNKEL (reference sequence). The CDR3 covers 14 residues. Trimming took off 1 base at V and 2 bases at J, with 8 bases between the two ends. CDR3 bases: TGTGCCAGCAGCCAAGGGGACACACAAGAGACCCAGTACTTC. The encoded protein is CASSQGDTQETQYF.

The chain has TRBV9 and TRBJ2-7, with unresolved D. Germline loops: CDR1 SGDLS, CDR2 YYNGEE. The CDR3 consists of 13 residues. Trimming pared 4 bases from V and 1 base from J, leaving 9 bases between. CDR3 protein: CASSPGVSYEQYF. The CDR3, as DNA: TGTGCCAGCAGCCCCGGTGTTTCCTACGAGCAGTACTTC.

This chain joins TRBV5-1 and TRBJ2-1; TRBD2 might be the D (5 bases). V was shortened by 1 base and J by 6 bases, with 20 bases between the two germline ends. Germline CDR1 and CDR2: SGHRS and YFSETQ. This CDR3 contains 17 residues. The CDR3 here is CASSLLGVGLGPNEQFF. CDR3 nucleotide sequence: TGCGCCAGCAGCTTGCTCGGGGTTGGTCTAGGGCCCAATGAGCAGTTCTTC.

The CDR3 region is CATSREGGTGGGEQYF. The CDR3 nucleotides are TGTGCCACCAGCAGAGAAGGGGGGACAGGGGGCGGCGAGCAGTACTTC. This rearrangement joins TRBV15 to TRBJ2-7; 12 bases map to TRBD1. Germline values: CDR1 LNHNV, CDR2 YYDKDF (reference sequence). The V and J ends lost 0 bases and 6 bases, in that order; junction bases with no gene match: 6. CDR3 length equals 16 residues.

Written as DNA, the CDR3 is TGCGCCAGCAGCCAAGCTCTGGGAGAAGGCACTGAAGCTTTCTTT. It is translated as CASSQALGEGTEAFF. The chain combines TRBV4-1 with TRBJ1-1, with D unclear. The CDR3 is 15 residues long. V lost 1 base to trimming and J lost 4 bases, with 13 bases between them. Germline lookup yields CDR1 MGHRA and CDR2 YSYEKL.